This entry concerns a single T cell receptor beta chain. Its antigen is currently unknown. The data were obtained in a study of monozygotic twins with inflammatory bowel disease. Whole-study results and caveats: Twins with IBD had fewer clonotypes in common with others than healthy twins, particularly during disease activity.

Each CDR3 protein gets one entry in TCRdb, which reprocessed the 5' RACE reads and gives no DNA. The ten top clones account for approximately 7.4%, within a sample of 80,000 or so distinct CDR3 sequences. Sequencing was done on a sample of blood. The TCR was taken from a human donor with ulcerative colitis or Crohn's disease, or a healthy co-twin of an affected twin (not recorded which).

The CDR3 here is CAGSLGSLAGLETQYF. V is TRBV5-1 and J is TRBJ2-3; TCRdb proposes TRBD2, but this gene call is untestable without DNA. The germline CDR1 and CDR2 sequences are SGHRS and YFSETQ. The CDR3 covers 16 residues. The full variable domain, its missing parts supplied by reference TRBV5-1 and TRBJ2-3, is KAGVTQTPRYLIKTRGQQVTLSCSPISGHRSVSWYQQTPGQGLQFLFEYFSETQRNKGNFPGRFSGRQFSNSRSEMNVSTLELGDSALYLCAGSLGSLAGLETQYFGPGTRLTVL.